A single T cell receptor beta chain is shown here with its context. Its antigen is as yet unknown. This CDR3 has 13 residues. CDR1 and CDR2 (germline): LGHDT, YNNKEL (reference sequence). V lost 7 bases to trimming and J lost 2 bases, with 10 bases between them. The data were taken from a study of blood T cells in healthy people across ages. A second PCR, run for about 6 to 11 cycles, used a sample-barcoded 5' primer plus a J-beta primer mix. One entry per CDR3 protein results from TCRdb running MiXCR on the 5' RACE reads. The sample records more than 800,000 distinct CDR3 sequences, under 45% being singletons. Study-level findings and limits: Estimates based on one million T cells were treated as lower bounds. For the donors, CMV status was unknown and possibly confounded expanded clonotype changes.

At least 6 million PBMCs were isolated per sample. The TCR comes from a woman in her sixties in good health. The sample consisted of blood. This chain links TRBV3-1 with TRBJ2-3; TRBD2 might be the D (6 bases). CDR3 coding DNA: TGTGCCAGCAAGACTAGGGACACAGATACGCAGTATTTT. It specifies CASKTRDTDTQYF.